These 28 T cell receptor beta chains share one sample of origin, sequenced in a study of T cells after yellow fever vaccination. TCRdb redid the calling of the 5' RACE reads with MiXCR, one entry per CDR3 protein. Among around 300,000 distinct CDR3 sequences listed, approximately 13% were seen once. The source material was CD4+ T cells sorted from PBMCs, sampled 45 days after the yellow fever booster vaccination. The receptors stem from a man in his thirties or forties who received the YFV17D yellow fever vaccine.

The chain employs TRBV5-6 and TRBJ2-2; D remains ambiguous. From germline, CDR1 is SGHDT and CDR2 YYEEEE. Between the trimmed V and J ends, which lost 0 bases and 3 bases, there was a span of 12 bases. This CDR3 spans 16 amino acids. The DNA for the CDR3 is TGTGCCAGCAGCTTGGCGTGGCGGACCGACACCGGGGAGCTGTTTTTT. This codes for CASSLAWRTDTGELFF.

The V call is TRBV5-1, the J call TRBJ2-5; D may be TRBD1 or TRBD2 (5 bases each). The CDR3 runs to 14 residues. Trimming pared 0 bases from V and 5 bases from J, leaving 11 bases between. The germline CDR1 and CDR2 sequences are SGHRS and YFSETQ. The DNA for the CDR3 is TGCGCCAGCAGCTTGGCCTCGGGGCTGGAGACCCAGTACTTC. Protein: CASSLASGLETQYF.

This clonotype was seen repeatedly, ten times or more. V usage is TRBV11-2 and J usage is TRBJ2-3; no clear D gene. The ends were cut back, 4 bases at V and 3 bases at J, with 20 bases in the middle. The CDR3 has 17 amino acids. Germline V lookup: CDR1 SGHAT, CDR2 FQNNGV. The CDR3 nucleotides read TGTGCCAGCAGCTCCGCGTGGGCCATCGAAGAAACAGATACGCAGTATTTT. It is translated as CASSSAWAIEETDTQYF. Supplemented by reference TRBV11-2 and TRBJ2-3, the full variable domain reads EAGVAQSPRYKIIEKRQSVAFWCNPISGHATLYWYQQILGQGPKLLIQFQNNGVVDDSQLPKDRFSAERLKGVDSTLKIQPAKLEDSAVYLCASSSAWAIEETDTQYFGPGTRLTVL.

The V call is TRBV5-5, the J call TRBJ2-1; no clear D. The germline V gene has CDR1 SGHKS and CDR2 YYEKEE (reference sequence). V shed 5 bases and J shed 3 bases, with 18 bases lying between them. CDR3 size: 16 residues. CDR3 region: CASRLLGDNDYNEQFF. The CDR3 DNA is TGTGCCAGCAGACTTCTGGGTGACAACGACTACAATGAGCAGTTCTTC.

This chain uses TRBV18 with TRBJ1-6; D is unresolved. Trimming stripped 4 bases from V and 8 bases from J, with 12 bases between. There are 14 residues in the CDR3. Germline V lookup: CDR1 KGHSH, CDR2 LQKENI. This CDR3 is CASSQGLLDSPLHF. Here the CDR3 DNA reads TGTGCCAGCTCACAGGGATTGTTGGATTCACCCCTCCACTTT.

This clonotype has more than one count but fewer than ten. The V gene is TRBV5-1, the J gene TRBJ2-5, with TRBD2 as a possible D gene (5 bases). Germline V CDR1 and CDR2: SGHRS, YFSETQ. The V and J ends lost 0 bases and 2 bases respectively, with 8 bases between them. The CDR3 is 14 amino acids. In nucleotides, the CDR3 is TGCGCCAGCAGCTTGGCTACGGGGCAAGAGACCCAGTACTTC. Protein product: CASSLATGQETQYF.

The CDR3 DNA reads TGTGCCAGCAGCCAGGCTCGTAATGAGCAGTTCTTC. Protein: CASSQARNEQFF. The J gene is TRBJ2-1, the V gene TRBV14; D not resolved. The CDR3 length is 12 residues. V gave up 3 bases and J gave up 7 bases, with 7 bases separating them. CDR1 SGHDN and CDR2 FVKESK come from the germline V gene.

This clonotype was counted a few times. The chain recombines TRBV5-1 with TRBJ2-1; weak D call: TRBD1 (5 bases). V was cut by 0 bases and J by 13 bases, with 8 bases left in between. The CDR3 runs 11 residues. CDR1 is SGHRS and CDR2 is YFSETQ in the germline V gene. The CDR3: CASSLVGQQFF. CDR3 bases: TGCGCCAGCAGCTTGGTGGGGCAACAGTTCTTC.

This chain connects TRBV5-1 to TRBJ2-5; 11 bases match TRBD2. Germline values: CDR1 SGHRS, CDR2 YFSETQ. V gave up 3 bases and J gave up 2 bases; unmatched junction bases: 6. This CDR3 has 16 amino acids. The CDR3 DNA reads as TGCGCCAGCAGCTCCGGGACTAGCGGTTTTCAAGAGACCCAGTACTTC. It codes for CASSSGTSGFQETQYF.

The gene calls are TRBV11-2 and TRBJ2-2, with D possibly TRBD2 on 6 matching bases. The CDR3 runs to 16 residues. CDR1 and CDR2 from the germline V gene are SGHAT and FQNNGV. V dropped 5 bases and J dropped 9 bases, with 22 bases sitting between them. The CDR3 DNA follows: TGTGCCAGCAGCCCGAGACTAGTCCCGAGGGGCCGGGAGCTGTTTTTT. Translation: CASSPRLVPRGRELFF.

This sequence joins TRBV14 and TRBJ1-1; D call uncertain. This CDR3 has 14 residues. V lost 1 base to trimming and J lost 5 bases, with 11 bases between them. From germline, CDR1 is SGHDN and CDR2 FVKESK. CDR3 DNA: TGTGCCAGCAGCCAAGTAGAGGGCCGGACTGAAGCTTTCTTT. Encoded protein: CASSQVEGRTEAFF. Complete variable domain (other parts from reference TRBV14 and TRBJ1-1): EAGVTQFPSHSVIEKGQTVTLRCDPISGHDNLYWYRRVMGKEIKFLLHFVKESKQDESGMPNNRFLAERTGGTYSTLKVQPAELEDSGVYFCASSQVEGRTEAFFGQGTRLTVV.

This clonotype has ten or more counts. The chain links TRBV11-2 to TRBJ1-1; D is undetermined. CDR3 length equals 12 residues. V shed 5 bases and J shed 6 bases, with 10 bases lying between them. From germline, CDR1 is SGHAT and CDR2 FQNNGV. CDR3 coding DNA: TGTGCCAGCAGCCCGGAAGCGTCTGAAGCTTTCTTT. It specifies CASSPEASEAFF.

This clonotype was found many times. The rearrangement links TRBV28 to TRBJ2-3, with 8 bases lining up with TRBD1. CDR1 is MDHEN and CDR2 is SYDVKM in the germline V gene. The CDR3 is 11 amino acids. V was pared by 6 bases and J by 11 bases, with 4 bases of the junction left unmatched. Here the CDR3 DNA reads TGTGCCAGCAGCTGGGACAGGAGGCAGTATTTT. It codes for CASSWDRRQYF.

This clonotype came up a few times. This chain links TRBV28 with TRBJ2-7; 7 nucleotides agree with TRBD1. The junction had 4 bases not matched to a gene; V was cut back by 2 bases and J by 6 bases. CDR1 and CDR2 from the germline V gene are MDHEN and SYDVKM. This CDR3 comprises 13 residues. CDR3: CASSLDRDREQYF. In DNA, the CDR3 is TGTGCCAGCAGTTTAGACAGGGACCGCGAGCAGTACTTC.

CDR3 in amino acids: CASTRISRVDEQYF. DNA of the CDR3: TGTGCCAGCACCCGAATCTCTCGGGTCGACGAGCAGTACTTC. The chain couples TRBV7-2 to TRBJ2-7; no reliable D call. The CDR3 contains 14 residues. Deletions cut 7 bases from V and 5 bases from J, with 18 bases between. The germline gives CDR1 SGHTA, CDR2 FQGNSA.

CDR3 loop: CVIAGDGHYEQYF. The CDR3 DNA reads as TGTGTCATCGCCGGCGACGGCCACTACGAGCAGTACTTC. The chain carries TRBV28 and TRBJ2-7, with no clear D. This CDR3 has 13 amino acids. Germline V gives CDR1 MDHEN, CDR2 SYDVKM.

This clonotype was detected only a few times. V and J are TRBV5-1 and TRBJ2-1; D is perhaps TRBD2 (6 bases). The CDR3 has 15 residues. The germline V and J ends were trimmed by 3 bases and 7 bases, with 17 bases remaining between them. CDR1 is SGHRS and CDR2 is YFSETQ in the germline V gene. CDR3 sequence (DNA): TGCGCCAGCAGCTACGCCGTACCCGGGAGTAATGAGCAGTTCTTC. This codes for CASSYAVPGSNEQFF.

As regards this clonotype: A junction boundary mismatches the germline segment, possibly from a read error. This rearrangement joins TRBV20-1 to TRBJ2-1; 8 bases are a match to TRBD2. CDR3 length: 14 residues. Germline V gene sequence: CDR1 DFQATT, CDR2 SNEGSKA (reference sequence). The CDR3 DNA reads TGCAGTGCTCGAGAGCGGGGGTACTACAATGAGCAGTTCTTC. Its protein product is CSARERGYYNEQFF.

The rearrangement uses TRBV13 and TRBJ2-7, with TRBD2 matching 8 bases. Germline-derived CDR1 and CDR2 are PRHDT and FYEKMQ (reference sequence). The CDR3 is 18 amino acids. V lost 3 bases, J lost 0 bases, and 13 bases stayed unmatched. The DNA for the CDR3 is TGTGCCAGCAGCTTTACGGCACTAGCGGTCCGGAGCTCCTACGAGCAGTACTTC. The encoded protein is CASSFTALAVRSSYEQYF.

This sequence joins TRBV3-1 and TRBJ1-2, with TRBD1 matching 8 bases. The CDR3 covers 15 residues. Germline values: CDR1 LGHDT, CDR2 YNNKEL (reference sequence). Trimming removed 4 bases from V and 1 base from J; junction bases left unmatched: 5. The CDR3 sequence: CASSRLTGVNYGYTF. The CDR3 DNA sequence: TGTGCCAGCAGCCGCTTGACAGGGGTTAACTATGGCTACACCTTC.

This clonotype was found once. The chain is built from TRBV7-2 and TRBJ1-1, with D perhaps matching TRBD1 (6 bases). Between the trimmed V and J ends, which lost 3 bases and 2 bases, there was a span of 13 bases. CDR1 and CDR2 (germline): SGHTA, FQGNSA. The CDR3 runs 15 residues. As DNA, the CDR3 is TGTGCCAGCAGCTTTGGGGGACAAACCAACACTGAAGCTTTCTTT. This encodes CASSFGGQTNTEAFF.

This clonotype showed up just a few times. V and J are TRBV6-2 or TRBV6-3 and TRBJ2-5; D is perhaps TRBD2 (5 bases). V was trimmed by 2 bases and J by 1 base, leaving 17 bases between them. The CDR3 sequence is 17 residues long. The germline gives CDR1 MNHEY, CDR2 SVGEGT. The CDR3 is CASSYPLERVAQETQYF. The CDR3 DNA reads TGTGCCAGCAGTTACCCGCTGGAGAGGGTTGCCCAAGAGACCCAGTACTTC.

V usage is TRBV5-6 and J usage is TRBJ2-7; possible D gene TRBD2, 5 bases. V was clipped by 4 bases and J by 1 base, with 12 bases between them. The CDR3 loop spans 14 amino acids. The V gene's germline CDR1 is SGHDT and CDR2 YYEEEE. The CDR3 protein is CASSPGVVSYEQYF. The CDR3 DNA sequence: TGTGCCAGCAGCCCCGGGGTCGTATCCTACGAGCAGTACTTC.

J is TRBJ2-1 and V is TRBV29-1; 12 bases line up with TRBD2. Trimming removed 3 bases from V and 6 bases from J; junction bases left unmatched: 6. Germline V lookup: CDR1 SQVTM, CDR2 ANQGSEA. This CDR3 has 15 residues. In DNA, the CDR3 is TGCAGCGTTGATGGAAGGACTAGCGGGATCAATGAGCAGTTCTTC. Translating gives CSVDGRTSGINEQFF.

V gene TRBV4-3 combines with J gene TRBJ1-5; D is unresolved. V lost 0 bases, J lost 7 bases, and 7 bases lay in between. The CDR3 covers 13 residues. Germline loops: CDR1 LGHNA, CDR2 YSLEER. Here the CDR3 reads CASSQEASQPQHF. The CDR3, as DNA: TGCGCCAGCAGCCAAGAGGCGAGCCAGCCCCAGCATTTT.

This clonotype was detected a few times. The genes are TRBV6-1 and TRBJ2-7, with D possibly matching TRBD1 (6 bases). Between the trimmed V and J ends, which lost 5 bases and 1 base, there was a span of 12 bases. From germline, CDR1 is MNHNS and CDR2 SASEGT. The CDR3 totals 14 residues. CDR3 in amino acids: CASSRPGVSYEQYF. CDR3 coding DNA: TGTGCCAGCAGTCGTCCAGGGGTTTCCTACGAGCAGTACTTC.

In its sample, this clonotype was seen many times. The genes are TRBV28 and TRBJ1-3; D gene uncertain. V gave up 8 bases and J gave up 2 bases, with 10 bases separating them. Germline CDR1 MDHEN, CDR2 SYDVKM. There are 13 residues in the CDR3. The CDR3 DNA sequence: TGTGCCAGCCGCCGGTTGGCTGGAAACACCATATATTTT. Residues: CASRRLAGNTIYF.

This clonotype has only a few counts. The J gene is TRBJ1-6, the V gene TRBV15; D is unclear. Germline-derived CDR1 and CDR2 are LNHNV and YYDKDF (reference sequence). This CDR3 comprises 16 residues. Trimming stripped 1 base from V and 7 bases from J, with 14 bases between. This CDR3 is CATSRVALVGNSPLHF. The CDR3 DNA reads TGTGCCACCAGCAGAGTGGCACTTGTGGGAAATTCACCCCTCCACTTT.